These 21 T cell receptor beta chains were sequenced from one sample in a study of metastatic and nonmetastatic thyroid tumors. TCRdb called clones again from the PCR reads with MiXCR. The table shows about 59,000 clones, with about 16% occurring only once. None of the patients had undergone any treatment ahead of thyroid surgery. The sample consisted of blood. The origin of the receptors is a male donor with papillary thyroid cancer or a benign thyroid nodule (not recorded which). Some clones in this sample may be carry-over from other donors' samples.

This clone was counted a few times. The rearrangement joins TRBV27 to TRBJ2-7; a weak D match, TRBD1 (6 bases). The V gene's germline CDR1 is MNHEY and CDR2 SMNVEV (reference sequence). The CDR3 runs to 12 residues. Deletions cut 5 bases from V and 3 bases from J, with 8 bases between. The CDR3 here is CASSRGNYEQYF. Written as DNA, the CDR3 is TGTGCCAGCAGTAGGGGGAACTACGAGCAGTACTTC.

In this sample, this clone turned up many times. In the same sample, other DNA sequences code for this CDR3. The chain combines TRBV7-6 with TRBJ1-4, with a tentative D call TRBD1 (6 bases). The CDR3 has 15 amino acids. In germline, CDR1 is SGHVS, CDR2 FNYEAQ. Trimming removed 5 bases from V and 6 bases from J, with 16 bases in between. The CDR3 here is CASSVLGGRHEKLFF. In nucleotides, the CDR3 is TGTGCCAGCAGCGTCCTCGGGGGGCGGCATGAAAAACTGTTTTTT.

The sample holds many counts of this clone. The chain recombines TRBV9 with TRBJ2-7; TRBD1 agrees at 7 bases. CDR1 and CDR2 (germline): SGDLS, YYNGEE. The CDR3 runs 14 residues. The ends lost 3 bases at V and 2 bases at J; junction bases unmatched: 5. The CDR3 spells CASSGGQNTYEQYF. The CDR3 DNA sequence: TGTGCCAGCAGCGGGGGACAGAACACCTACGAGCAGTACTTC.

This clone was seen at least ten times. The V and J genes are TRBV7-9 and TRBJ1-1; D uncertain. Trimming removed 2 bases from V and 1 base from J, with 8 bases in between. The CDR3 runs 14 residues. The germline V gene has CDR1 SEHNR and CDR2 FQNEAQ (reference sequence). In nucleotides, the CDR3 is TGTGCCAGCAGCTTATACGGCGAGAACACTGAAGCTTTCTTT. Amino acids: CASSLYGENTEAFF.

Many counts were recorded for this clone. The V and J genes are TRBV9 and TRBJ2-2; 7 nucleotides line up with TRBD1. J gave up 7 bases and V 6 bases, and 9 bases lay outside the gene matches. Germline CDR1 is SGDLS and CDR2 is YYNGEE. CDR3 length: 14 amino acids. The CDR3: CASTPGTEGGELFF. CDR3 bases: TGTGCCAGCACACCGGGGACAGAGGGCGGGGAGCTGTTTTTT.

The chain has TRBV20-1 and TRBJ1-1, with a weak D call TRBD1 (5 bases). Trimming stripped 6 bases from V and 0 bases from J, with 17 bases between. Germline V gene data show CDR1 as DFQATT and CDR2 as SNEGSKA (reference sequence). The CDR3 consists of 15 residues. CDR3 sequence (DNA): TGCAGTGCAACCGGGACTGATATGGTGAACACTGAAGCTTTCTTT. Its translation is CSATGTDMVNTEAFF.

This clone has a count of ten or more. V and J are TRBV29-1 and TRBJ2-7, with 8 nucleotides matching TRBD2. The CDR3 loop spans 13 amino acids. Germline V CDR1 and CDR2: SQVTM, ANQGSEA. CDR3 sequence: CSVPGLEAYEQYV. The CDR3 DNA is TGCAGTGTACCGGGACTAGAAGCCTACGAGCAGTACGTC.

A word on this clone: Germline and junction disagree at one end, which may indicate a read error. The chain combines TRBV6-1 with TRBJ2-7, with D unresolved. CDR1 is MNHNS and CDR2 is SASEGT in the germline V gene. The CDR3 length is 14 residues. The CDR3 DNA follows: TGTGCCAGCAGTGAAACCCCAGGTCCCTACGAGCATTACTTC. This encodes CASSETPGPYEHYF.

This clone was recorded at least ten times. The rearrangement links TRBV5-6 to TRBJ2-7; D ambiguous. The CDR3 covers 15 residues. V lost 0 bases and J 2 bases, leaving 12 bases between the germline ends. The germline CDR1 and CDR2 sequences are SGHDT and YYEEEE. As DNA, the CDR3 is TGTGCCAGCAGCTTGGCGGCACGAAGGACCTACGAGCAGTACTTC. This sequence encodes CASSLAARRTYEQYF.

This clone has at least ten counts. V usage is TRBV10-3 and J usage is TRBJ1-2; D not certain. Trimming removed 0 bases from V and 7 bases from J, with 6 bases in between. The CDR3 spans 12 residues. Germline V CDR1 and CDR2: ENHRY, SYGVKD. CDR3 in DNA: TGTGCCATCAGTGAGTCAAGGGCTGGCTACACCTTC. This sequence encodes CAISESRAGYTF.

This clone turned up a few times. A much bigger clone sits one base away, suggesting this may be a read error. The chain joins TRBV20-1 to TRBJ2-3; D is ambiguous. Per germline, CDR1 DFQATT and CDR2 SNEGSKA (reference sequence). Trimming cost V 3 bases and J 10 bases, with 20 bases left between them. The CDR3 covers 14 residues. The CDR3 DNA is TGCAGTGCTAGTGGTGGGGTCGGCCGAAAATCGCAGTATTTT. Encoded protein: CSASGGVGRKSQYF.

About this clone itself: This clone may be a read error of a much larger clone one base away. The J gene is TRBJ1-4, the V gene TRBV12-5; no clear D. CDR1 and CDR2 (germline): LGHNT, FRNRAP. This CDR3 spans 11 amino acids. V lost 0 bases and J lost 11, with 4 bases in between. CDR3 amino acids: CASGLVMKLFF. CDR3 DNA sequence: TGTGCTAGTGGTTTGGTGATGAAACTGTTTTTT.

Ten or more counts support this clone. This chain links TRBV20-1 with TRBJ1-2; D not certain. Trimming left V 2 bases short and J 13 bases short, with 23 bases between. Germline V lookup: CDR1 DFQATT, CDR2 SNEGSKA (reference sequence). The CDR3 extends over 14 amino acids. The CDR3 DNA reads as TGCAGTGCTAGACTGGACGCGTTTGTCCGTCACCCCACCTTC. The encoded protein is CSARLDAFVRHPTF.

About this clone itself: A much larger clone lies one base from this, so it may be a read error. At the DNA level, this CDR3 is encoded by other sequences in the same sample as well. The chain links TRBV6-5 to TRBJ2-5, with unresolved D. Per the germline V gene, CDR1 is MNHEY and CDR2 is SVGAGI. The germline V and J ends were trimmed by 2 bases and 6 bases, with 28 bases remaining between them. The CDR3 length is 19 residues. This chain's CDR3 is CASSYVPLSPTRLGKTQYF. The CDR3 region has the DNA TGTGCCAGCAGTTACGTGCCACTAAGCCCCACAAGGTTGGGAAAGACCCAGTACTTC.

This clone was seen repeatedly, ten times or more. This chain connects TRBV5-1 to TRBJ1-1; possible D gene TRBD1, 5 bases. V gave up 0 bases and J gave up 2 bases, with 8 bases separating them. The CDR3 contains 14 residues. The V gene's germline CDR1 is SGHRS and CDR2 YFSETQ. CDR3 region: CASSLAGPNTEAFF. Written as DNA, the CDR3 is TGCGCCAGCAGCTTGGCAGGGCCTAACACTGAAGCTTTCTTT. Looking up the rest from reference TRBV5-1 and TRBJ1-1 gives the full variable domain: KAGVTQTPRYLIKTRGQQVTLSCSPISGHRSVSWYQQTPGQGLQFLFEYFSETQRNKGNFPGRFSGRQFSNSRSEMNVSTLELGDSALYLCASSLAGPNTEAFFGQGTRLTVV.

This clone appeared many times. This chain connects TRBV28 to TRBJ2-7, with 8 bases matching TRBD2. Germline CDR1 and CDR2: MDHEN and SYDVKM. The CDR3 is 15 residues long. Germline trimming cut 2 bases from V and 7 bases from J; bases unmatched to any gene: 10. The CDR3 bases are TGTGCCAGCAGTTTACCGGGACTAGGCTCTTGGGAGCAGTACTTC. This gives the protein CASSLPGLGSWEQYF.

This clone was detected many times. The CDR3 sequence: CASSHLLAGGNEQFF. The CDR3 nucleotides read TGTGCCAGCAGCCATTTACTAGCGGGAGGGAATGAGCAGTTCTTC. J is TRBJ2-1 and V is TRBV3-1; 13 positions match TRBD2. The CDR3 is made up of 15 amino acids. CDR1 LGHDT and CDR2 YNNKEL come from the germline V gene (reference sequence). The J segment lost 7 bases and the V segment lost 3 bases, leaving 3 bases of the junction unmatched.

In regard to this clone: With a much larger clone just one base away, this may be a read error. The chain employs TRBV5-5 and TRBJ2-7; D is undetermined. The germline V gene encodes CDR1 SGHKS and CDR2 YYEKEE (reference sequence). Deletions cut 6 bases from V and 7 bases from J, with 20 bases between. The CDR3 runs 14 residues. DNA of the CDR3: TGTGCCAGCATCACGCCCGTTACCACCGGGGAGCAGTACTTC. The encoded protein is CASITPVTTGEQYF.

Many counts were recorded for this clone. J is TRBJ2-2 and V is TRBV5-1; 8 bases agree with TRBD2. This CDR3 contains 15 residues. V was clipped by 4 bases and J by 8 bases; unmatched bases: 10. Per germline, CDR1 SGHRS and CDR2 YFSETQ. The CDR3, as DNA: TGCGCCAGCAGCCGGGGGGGCCAGACTGCGGGGGAGCTGTTTTTT. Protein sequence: CASSRGGQTAGELFF. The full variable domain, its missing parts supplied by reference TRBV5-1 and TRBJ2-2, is KAGVTQTPRYLIKTRGQQVTLSCSPISGHRSVSWYQQTPGQGLQFLFEYFSETQRNKGNFPGRFSGRQFSNSRSEMNVSTLELGDSALYLCASSRGGQTAGELFFGEGSRLTVL.

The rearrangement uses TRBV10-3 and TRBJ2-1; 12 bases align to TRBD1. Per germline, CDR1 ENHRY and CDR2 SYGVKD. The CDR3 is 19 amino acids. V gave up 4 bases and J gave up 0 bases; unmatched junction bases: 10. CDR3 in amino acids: CAISGGQGASPCSYNEQFF. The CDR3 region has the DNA TGTGCCATCAGTGGGGGACAGGGGGCGTCCCCGTGCTCCTACAATGAGCAGTTCTTC.

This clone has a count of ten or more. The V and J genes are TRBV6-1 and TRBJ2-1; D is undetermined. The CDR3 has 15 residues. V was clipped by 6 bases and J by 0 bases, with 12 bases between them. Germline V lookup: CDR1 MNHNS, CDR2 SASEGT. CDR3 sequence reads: CASSPRQSSYNEQFF. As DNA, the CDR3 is TGTGCCAGCAGCCCCCGGCAAAGCTCCTACAATGAGCAGTTCTTC.